This T cell receptor beta chain was profiled in a study of Graves' ophthalmopathy and Graves' hyperthyroidism (dated by TCRdb to 2017 to 2018). About the full investigation: Peripheral blood was collected before any treatment was given, at the time of initial diagnosis. TCR beta repertoire signatures were used to distinguish Graves' ophthalmopathy from Graves' hyperthyroidism and to predict progression to ophthalmopathy. In total, 120 to 150 blood samples were TCR-sequenced: some 40 ophthalmopathy, over 70 hyperthyroidism and some 17 hyperthyroidism-to-ophthalmopathy patients. To explore V-J signatures that separate ophthalmopathy from hyperthyroidism, a discovery set of about 100 patients was enrolled, consisting of 43 with ophthalmopathy and around 60 with stable hyperthyroidism. For independent validation, a separate cohort was made up of 18 to 20 hyperthyroidism patients plus 17 patients who later progressed from hyperthyroidism to ophthalmopathy. T-cell repertoires of thyroid tissue and blood were compared in 5 or 6 hyperthyroidism patients. Following sample collection, hyperthyroidism patients were given methimazole at a starting dose of 30 mg daily, and ophthalmopathy patients were given high-dose intravenous methylprednisolone. The 100 or so discovery patients were divided at random into training and test sets in a 7:3 ratio. Study-wide conclusions, independent of this receptor: Most expanded thyroid clonotypes with a frequency above 0.001 also appeared in blood, which suggests that blood repertoires may reflect the immune response in the thyroid. Sample size was not predetermined statistically, and investigators were not blinded to group allocation. In validation, the model predicted ophthalmopathy progression with more than 55% sensitivity and 72.22% specificity; 12 predicted patients were CT-confirmed with GO in a median of 6.5 months. The 13-signature model separated ophthalmopathy from stable hyperthyroidism with approximately 88% sensitivity and approximately 83% specificity in cross-validation, and 80%/75% in the test set.

TCR beta CDR3 regions were amplified from RNA transcripts for repertoire sequencing. A first-round RT-PCR used HTBI primers with the Qiagen OneStep RT-PCR kit, followed by a second-round multiplex PCR, size selection and purification. The libraries underwent paired-end sequencing with 100 bp reads on an Illumina HiSeq2000. On the study's bioinformatics: SOAPnuke was used for read processing, and reads with adapters, uncalled bases, a mean Phred below 15, or no exact constant-primer or identifier match were discarded. COPE v1.2.5 was used to merge high-quality paired reads. Unique nucleotide sequences were defined as clonotypes and aligned to IMGT TRB V, D and J references using MiTCR v1.1. Only V-J combinations with frequency above 0.0001 were analysed, covering 98% to 99.2% of repertoires. A TCR clonal expansion and chaos score per V-J combination was defined as the ratio of F50 clonal expansion to chaos observed in the TCRdist matrix. Welch's t-statistics and random forest were used to narrow the features down to around twelve V-J combinations, which were then fed into a naive Bayes classifier. The similarity between thyroid and blood repertoires was quantified using the Morisita-Horn index. Starting from the raw public reads, TCRdb applied fastp trimming at Q25, assembled clones with MiXCR and retained in-frame beta chains. Identical CDR3 proteins give one entry, which carries the most common genes and DNA. The V and J calls follow TCRdb's processing rather than the paper's. In this sample the table shows 200,000 to 250,000 distinct CDR3 sequences, just under 30% of which occur a single time. Jointly, the top ten make up 9.1% of the sample.

Patients with ophthalmopathy had moderately to severely active disease, with a Clinical Activity Score of 3 or more, a NOSPECS grade of 4 or more, and a disease duration of less than 3 months. Patients with other autoimmune diseases, uncontrolled infections, pregnancy or lactation were excluded from the study. Diagnosis was based on clinical symptoms, serum thyroxine, TRAb, thyroid ultrasound and orbital computed tomography. Ficoll-Paque density gradient centrifugation was used to isolate PBMCs from under 11 ml of fresh peripheral blood. Total RNA was extracted using Trizol reagent, and RNA quality was checked on an Agilent 2100 Bioanalyzer. Ten or more counts support this clonotype. Its antigen is currently not known. The input lacks base qualities; no much larger clone sits a single base away. The CDR3 covers 17 residues, taking in both the cysteine and the phenylalanine. Just the 51-base CDR3 DNA is kept, in frame starting at base 1. CDR1 DFQATT and CDR2 SNEGSKA were looked up in the germline V gene (reference sequence). The junction shows trimming of 0 bases on V and 2 bases on J, plus 20 bases between the germline ends.

This clonotype was sampled from a man in his fifties or sixties with Graves' ophthalmopathy. Donor details come from another sample of the same person, matched by shared clones. Source material: peripheral blood. The rearrangement combines TRBV20-1 with TRBJ2-7; no confident D gene assignment can be made. The CDR3 in this case is CSARDNRISKEAYEQYF. The nucleotide sequence reads as follows: TGCAGTGCTAGAGATAATCGGATTAGTAAGGAAGCCTACGAGCAGTACTTC.